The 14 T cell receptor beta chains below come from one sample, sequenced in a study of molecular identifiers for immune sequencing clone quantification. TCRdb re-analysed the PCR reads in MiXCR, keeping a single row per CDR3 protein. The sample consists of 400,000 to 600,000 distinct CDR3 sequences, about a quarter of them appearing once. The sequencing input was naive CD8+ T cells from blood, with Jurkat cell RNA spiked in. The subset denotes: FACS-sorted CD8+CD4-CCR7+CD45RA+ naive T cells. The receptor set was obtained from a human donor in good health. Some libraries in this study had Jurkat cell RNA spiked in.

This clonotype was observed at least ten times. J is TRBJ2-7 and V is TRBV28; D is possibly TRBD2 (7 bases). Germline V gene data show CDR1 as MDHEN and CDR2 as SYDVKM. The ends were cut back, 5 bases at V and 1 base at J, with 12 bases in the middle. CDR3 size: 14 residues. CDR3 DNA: TGTGCCAGCAGTCCTGGGGGGGCGTCCTACGAGCAGTACTTC. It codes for CASSPGGASYEQYF.

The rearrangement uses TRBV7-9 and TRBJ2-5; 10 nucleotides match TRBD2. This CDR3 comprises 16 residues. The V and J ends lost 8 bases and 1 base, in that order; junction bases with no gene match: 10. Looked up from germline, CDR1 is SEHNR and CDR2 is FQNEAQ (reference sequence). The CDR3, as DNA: TGTGCCAGCGGAGGGGGGACTAGCGTAATCCAAGAGACCCAGTACTTC. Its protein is CASGGGTSVIQETQYF.

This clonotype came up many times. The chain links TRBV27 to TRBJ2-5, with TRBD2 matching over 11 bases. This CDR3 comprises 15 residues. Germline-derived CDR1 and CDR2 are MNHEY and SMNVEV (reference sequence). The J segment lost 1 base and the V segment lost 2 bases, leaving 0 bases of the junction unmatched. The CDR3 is CASSLLAGGQETQYF. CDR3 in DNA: TGTGCCAGCAGTTTACTAGCGGGGGGCCAAGAGACCCAGTACTTC.

CDR3 region: CASSTTGGSTNEKLFF. The CDR3 DNA is TGTGCCAGCAGCACGACAGGGGGATCAACTAATGAAAAACTGTTTTTT. This rearrangement joins TRBV7-9 to TRBJ1-4, with 9 bases identical to TRBD1. This CDR3 comprises 16 residues. With 5 bases clipped from V and 0 bases from J, the junction kept 4 bases outside the gene matches. Germline loops: CDR1 SEHNR, CDR2 FQNEAQ (reference sequence).

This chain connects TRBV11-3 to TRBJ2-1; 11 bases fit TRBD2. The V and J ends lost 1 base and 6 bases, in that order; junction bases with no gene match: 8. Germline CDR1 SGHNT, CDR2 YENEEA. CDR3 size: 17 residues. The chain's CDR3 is CASSLAGTSGKFNEQFF. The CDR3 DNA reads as TGTGCCAGCAGCTTAGCCGGGACTAGCGGTAAATTCAATGAGCAGTTCTTC.

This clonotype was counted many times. The CDR3 nucleotides read TGCGCCAGCAGCCAAGCTGTGTTAGGGGGCACTGAAGCTTTCTTT. It is translated as CASSQAVLGGTEAFF. The chain is built from TRBV4-3 and TRBJ1-1; D might be TRBD1 (6 bases). Germline values: CDR1 LGHNA, CDR2 YSLEER. The CDR3 is 15 residues long. Trimming stripped 1 base from V and 4 bases from J, with 13 bases between.

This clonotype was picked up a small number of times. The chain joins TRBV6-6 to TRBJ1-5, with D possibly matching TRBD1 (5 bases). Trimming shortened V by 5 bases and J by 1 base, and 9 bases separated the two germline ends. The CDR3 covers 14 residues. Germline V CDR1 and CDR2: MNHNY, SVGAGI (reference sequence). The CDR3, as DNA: TGTGCCAGCAGTCAGGGTCCCAGCAATCAGCCCCAGCATTTT. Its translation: CASSQGPSNQPQHF.

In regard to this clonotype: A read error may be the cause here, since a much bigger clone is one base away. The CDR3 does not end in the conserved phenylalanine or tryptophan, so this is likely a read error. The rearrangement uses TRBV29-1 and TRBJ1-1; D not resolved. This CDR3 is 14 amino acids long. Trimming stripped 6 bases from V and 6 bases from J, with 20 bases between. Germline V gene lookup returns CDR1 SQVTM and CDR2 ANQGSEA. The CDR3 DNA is TGCAGCGTACGGAGGGCCCCCAGGCGCGCTGAAGCTTTCCTT. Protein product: CSVRRAPRRAEAFL.

The chain's CDR3 is CASSHPTKPDYMNTEAFF. CDR3 nucleotide sequence: TGTGCCAGCAGCCACCCTACCAAGCCGGACTACATGAACACTGAAGCTTTCTTT. This sequence joins TRBV7-9 and TRBJ1-1; D remains ambiguous. From germline, CDR1 is SEHNR and CDR2 FQNEAQ (reference sequence). The CDR3 is 18 amino acids. V shed 5 bases and J shed 0 bases, with 22 bases lying between them.

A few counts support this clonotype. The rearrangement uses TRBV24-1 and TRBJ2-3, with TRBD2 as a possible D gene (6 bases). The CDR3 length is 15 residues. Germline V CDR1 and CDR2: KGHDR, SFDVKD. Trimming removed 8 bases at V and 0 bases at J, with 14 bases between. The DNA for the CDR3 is TGTGCCACCAAAAATTCCGGGACTAGCACAGATACGCAGTATTTT. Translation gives CATKNSGTSTDTQYF.

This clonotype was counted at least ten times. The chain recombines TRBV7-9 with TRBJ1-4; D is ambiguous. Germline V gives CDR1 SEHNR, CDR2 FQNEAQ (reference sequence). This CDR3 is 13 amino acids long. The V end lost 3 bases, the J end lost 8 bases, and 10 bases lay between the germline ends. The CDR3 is CASSFGGFEKLFF. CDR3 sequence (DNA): TGTGCCAGCAGCTTCGGAGGTTTCGAAAAACTGTTTTTT.

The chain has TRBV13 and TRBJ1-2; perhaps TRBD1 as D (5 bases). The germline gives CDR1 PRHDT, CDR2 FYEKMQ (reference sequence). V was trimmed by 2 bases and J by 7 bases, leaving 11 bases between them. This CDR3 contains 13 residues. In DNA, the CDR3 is TGTGCCAGCAGCTTAAGGGGTTCAAGTGGCTACACCTTC. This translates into CASSLRGSSGYTF.

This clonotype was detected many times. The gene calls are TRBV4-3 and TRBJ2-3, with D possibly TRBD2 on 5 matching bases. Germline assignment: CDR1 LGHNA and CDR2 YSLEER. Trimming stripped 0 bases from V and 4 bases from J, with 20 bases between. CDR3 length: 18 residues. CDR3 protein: CASSQDLAAPGGSDTQYF. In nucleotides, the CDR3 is TGCGCCAGCAGCCAAGATCTGGCAGCCCCCGGCGGGTCAGATACGCAGTATTTT.

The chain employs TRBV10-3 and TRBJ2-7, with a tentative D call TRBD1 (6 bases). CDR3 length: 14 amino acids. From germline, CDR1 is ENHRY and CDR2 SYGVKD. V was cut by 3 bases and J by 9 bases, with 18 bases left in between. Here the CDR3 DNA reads TGTGCCATCAGTGACCCAGGGGAGCAAAACTGGCAGTACTTC. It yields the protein CAISDPGEQNWQYF.